The 3 T cell receptor beta chains below come from one sample, sequenced in a study of blood T cell repertoires in COVID-19. The repertoire was sequenced with immunoSEQ multiplex PCR; TCRdb's copy has only in-frame clones and lacks some. The profile shows about 300,000 clones, 88% of them singletons. Sample: peripheral blood. These receptors all come from a man aged 18 to 29 with active or convalescent COVID-19.

This clone came up a few times. The chain employs TRBV5-6 and TRBJ1-5, with 10 bases matching TRBD1. The CDR3 sequence is 18 residues long. V gave up 1 base and J gave up 0 bases; unmatched junction bases: 7. Looked up from germline, CDR1 is SGHDT and CDR2 is YYEEEE. The CDR3: CASSLTIGTGVSNQPQHF. As DNA, the CDR3 is TGTGCCAGCAGCTTGACCATAGGGACAGGGGTTAGCAATCAGCCCCAGCATTTT.

The V call is TRBV10-3, the J call TRBJ2-2; the D gene is possibly TRBD2 (8 bases). There are 14 residues in the CDR3. Germline loops: CDR1 ENHRY, CDR2 SYGVKD. The V end was cut by 6 bases, the J end by 7 bases, with 15 bases between. CDR3 protein: CAISRDSGSGELFF. As DNA, the CDR3 is TGTGCCATCAGCCGGGACAGCGGGAGCGGGGAGCTGTTTTTT.

This clone showed up just once. This chain uses TRBV11-2 with TRBJ1-1, with 9 bases aligning to TRBD1. The CDR3 consists of 16 residues. The V gene end was trimmed by 5 bases and the J gene end by 4 bases; junction bases not matched to a gene: 11. Germline V gene data show CDR1 as SGHAT and CDR2 as FQNNGV. The DNA of the CDR3 is TGTGCCAGCAGCGTCTGGACAGGGGTACGGGTCACTGAAGCTTTCTTT. Protein sequence: CASSVWTGVRVTEAFF.